This T cell receptor (beta chain) was captured in a study of blood T cell repertoires in COVID-19 (TCRdb year 2020). Some background on the complete study: Collaborator samples came from the United States, Italy and Spain and covered acute and convalescent phases of COVID-19. The material from the prospective study consisted of cDNA or gDNA derived from T cells, B-cell-depleted T cells, or PBMCs. Subjects who had been exposed to COVID-19, were actively infected with it, or had recovered from it provided the deeply sampled blood TCRbeta repertoires that made up the dataset. The repertoires were made available in a free public database intended to serve as a resource for research on the immune response to SARS-CoV-2. Samples came from the ongoing ImmuneRACE study (first 160 participants) plus 1,254 subjects from 6 global collaborators. Sample metadata almost always included a de-identified subject ID, COVID-19 status, age in years and sex. Where available, HLA class I and class II types were taken from metadata supplied by the sample provider and were not determined by assay-based typing. Summary of the overall study and its limitations: How much clinical and demographic metadata was included differed by source and by participant, and the metadata was provided uncurated.

TCRbeta CDR3 regions were amplified from genomic DNA using the immunoSEQ Assay, a bias-controlled multiplex PCR. Concerning the study's data processing: Nucleated cell counts per sample were estimated from amplification of reference gene primers within the assay. To quantify the absolute abundance of each unique TCRbeta CDR3 rearrangement, sequence reads were collapsed and filtered. For each sample, productive Simpson clonality was calculated by taking the square root of Simpson's diversity index across productive rearrangements. Entries here come from immuneACCESS through TCRdb and include only in-frame sequences with V and J called. Some clones fail to appear in such tables; in the studies checked, an unresolved V gene covers under half of the shortfall, and the cause of the remainder is unknown. The V and J calls and clone size come from that table; D and trimming were worked out from the DNA. Across this sample there are approximately 290,000 clones, with around 89% seen only once. Of the sample, under 15% is held by the ten largest clones.

A note on this clone: No cognate antigen has been identified for it. One base away there is no much larger clone; base qualities are not given.

Each collaborating institution followed its own protocols to collect whole blood in K2EDTA tubes. For TCRbeta analysis, collaborators shipped samples in one of three forms: frozen whole blood, isolated PBMCs, or DNA extracted from either of those sample types. The CDR3 starts with the cysteine, ends with the phenylalanine, and has 15 residues. The CDR3 DNA has 45 bases and is translated from base 1. A distance of 11 bases separates the germline ends of V and J, which lose 1 base and 7 bases respectively. CDR1 and CDR2 were assigned from the germline V gene (reference sequence) as LGHDT and YNNKEL. This receptor was taken from a woman aged 55-75 years with acute or convalescent COVID-19. Specimen: peripheral blood. The V and J genes are TRBV3-1 (or the pseudogene TRBV3-2) and TRBJ1-6; no D gene can be assigned with confidence. The nucleotide sequence is given as TGTGCCAGCAGCCAAGGGAACGGGAGGAATTCACCCCTCCACTTT. Its protein product is CASSQGNGRNSPLHF.